This TCR beta chain was retrieved from a study of T cell changes during pregnancy in multiple sclerosis. The method was immunoSEQ multiplex PCR; TCRdb's version includes in-frame clones alone and lacks a portion of them. In the table there are about 130,000 clones, 90% to 96% of which are singletons. With V trimmed by 10 bases and J by 6 bases, 4 bases remained unmatched. The CDR3 extends over 14 amino acids. Germline CDR1 reads MNHEY; CDR2 reads SVGAGI. The chain has TRBV6-5 and TRBJ2-1; 15 bases agree with TRBD2. Source: peripheral blood, taken after pregnancy. The clonotype originates from a female donor with multiple sclerosis, enrolled in a pregnancy study. CDR3 amino acids: CATRGLAGGNEQFF. DNA of the CDR3: TGTGCCACCCGGGGACTAGCGGGAGGCAATGAGCAGTTCTTC.